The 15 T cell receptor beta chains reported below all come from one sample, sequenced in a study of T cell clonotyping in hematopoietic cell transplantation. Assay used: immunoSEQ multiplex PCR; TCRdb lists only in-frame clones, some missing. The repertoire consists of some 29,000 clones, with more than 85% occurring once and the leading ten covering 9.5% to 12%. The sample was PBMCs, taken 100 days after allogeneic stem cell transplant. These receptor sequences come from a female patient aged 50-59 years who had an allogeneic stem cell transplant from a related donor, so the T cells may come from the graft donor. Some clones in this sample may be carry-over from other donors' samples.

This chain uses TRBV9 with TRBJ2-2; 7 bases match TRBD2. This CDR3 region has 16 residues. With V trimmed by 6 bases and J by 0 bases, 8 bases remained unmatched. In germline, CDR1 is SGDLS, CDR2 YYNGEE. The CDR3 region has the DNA TGTGCCAGCACCCCGTACGGGAGGACGAACACCGGGGAGCTGTTTTTT. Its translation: CASTPYGRTNTGELFF.

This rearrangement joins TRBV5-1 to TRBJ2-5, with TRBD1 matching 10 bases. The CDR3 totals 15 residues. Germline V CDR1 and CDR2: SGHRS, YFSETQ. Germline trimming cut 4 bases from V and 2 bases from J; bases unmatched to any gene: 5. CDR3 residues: CASSPRTGGQETQYF. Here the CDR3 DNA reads TGCGCCAGCAGCCCGAGGACAGGGGGTCAAGAGACCCAGTACTTC.

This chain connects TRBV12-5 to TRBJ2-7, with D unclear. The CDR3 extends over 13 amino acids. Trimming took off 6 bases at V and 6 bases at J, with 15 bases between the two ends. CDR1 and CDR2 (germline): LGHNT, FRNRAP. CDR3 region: CASGLTELGEQYF. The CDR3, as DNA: TGTGCTAGTGGCCTGACTGAGCTCGGCGAGCAGTACTTC.

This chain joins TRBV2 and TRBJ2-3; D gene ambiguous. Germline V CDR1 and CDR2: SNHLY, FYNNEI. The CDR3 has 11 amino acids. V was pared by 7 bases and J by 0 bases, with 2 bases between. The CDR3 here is CASTSTDTQYF. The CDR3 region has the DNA TGTGCCAGCACTAGCACAGATACGCAGTATTTT.

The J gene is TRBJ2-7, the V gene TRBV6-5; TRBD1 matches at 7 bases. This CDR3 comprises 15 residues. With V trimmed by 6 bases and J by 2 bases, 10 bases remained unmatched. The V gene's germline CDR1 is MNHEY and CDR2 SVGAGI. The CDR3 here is CASSRDRDLTYEQYF. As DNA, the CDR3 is TGTGCCAGCAGCCGTGACAGGGATTTGACCTACGAGCAGTACTTC.

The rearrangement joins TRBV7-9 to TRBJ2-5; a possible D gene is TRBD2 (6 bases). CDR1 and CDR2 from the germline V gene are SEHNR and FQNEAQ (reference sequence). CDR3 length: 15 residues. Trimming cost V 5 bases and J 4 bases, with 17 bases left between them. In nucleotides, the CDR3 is TGTGCCAGCAGCCACGGGGAGGAGGTCGGAGAGACCCAGTACTTC. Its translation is CASSHGEEVGETQYF.

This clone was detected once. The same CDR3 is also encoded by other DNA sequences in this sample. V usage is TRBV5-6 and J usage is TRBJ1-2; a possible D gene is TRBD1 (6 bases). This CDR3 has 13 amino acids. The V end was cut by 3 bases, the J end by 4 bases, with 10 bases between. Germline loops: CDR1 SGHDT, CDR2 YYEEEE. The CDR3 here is CASSSGQIYGYTF. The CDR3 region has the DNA TGTGCCAGCAGCTCAGGACAGATCTATGGCTACACCTTC.

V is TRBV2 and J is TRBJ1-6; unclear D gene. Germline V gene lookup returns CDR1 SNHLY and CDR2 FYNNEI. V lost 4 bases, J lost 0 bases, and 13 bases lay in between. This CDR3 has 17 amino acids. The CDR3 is CASSASGASSYNSPLHF. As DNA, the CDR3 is TGTGCCAGCAGTGCTTCGGGTGCCAGCTCCTATAATTCACCCCTCCACTTT. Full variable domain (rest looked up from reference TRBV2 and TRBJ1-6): EPEVTQTPSHQVTQMGQEVILRCVPISNHLYFYWYRQILGQKVEFLVSFYNNEISEKSEIFDDQFSVERPDGSNFTLKIRSTKLEDSAMYFCASSASGASSYNSPLHFGNGTRLTVT.

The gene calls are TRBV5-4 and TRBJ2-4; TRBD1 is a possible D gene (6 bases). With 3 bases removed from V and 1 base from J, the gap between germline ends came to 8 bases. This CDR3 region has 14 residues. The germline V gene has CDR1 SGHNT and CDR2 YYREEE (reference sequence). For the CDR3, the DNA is TGTGCCAGCAGCTCTGGACAGGCCAAAAACATTCAGTACTTC. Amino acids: CASSSGQAKNIQYF. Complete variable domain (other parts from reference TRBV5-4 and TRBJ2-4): ETGVTQSPTHLIKTRGQQVTLRCSSQSGHNTVSWYQQALGQGPQFIFQYYREEENGRGNFPPRFSGLQFPNYSSELNVNALELDDSALYLCASSSGQAKNIQYFGAGTRLSVL.

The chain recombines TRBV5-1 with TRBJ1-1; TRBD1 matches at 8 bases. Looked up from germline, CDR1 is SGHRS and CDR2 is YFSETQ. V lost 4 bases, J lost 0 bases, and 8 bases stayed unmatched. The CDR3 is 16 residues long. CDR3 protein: CASSPTPDRVNTEAFF. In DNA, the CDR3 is TGCGCCAGCAGCCCGACCCCGGACAGGGTGAACACTGAAGCTTTCTTT.

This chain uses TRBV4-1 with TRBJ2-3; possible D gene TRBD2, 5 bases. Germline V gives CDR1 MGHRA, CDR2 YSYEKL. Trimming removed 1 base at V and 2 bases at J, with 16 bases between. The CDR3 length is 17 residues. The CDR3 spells CASSQGPRAHATDTQYF. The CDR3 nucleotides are TGCGCCAGCAGCCAAGGGCCGAGGGCTCACGCCACAGATACGCAGTATTTT.

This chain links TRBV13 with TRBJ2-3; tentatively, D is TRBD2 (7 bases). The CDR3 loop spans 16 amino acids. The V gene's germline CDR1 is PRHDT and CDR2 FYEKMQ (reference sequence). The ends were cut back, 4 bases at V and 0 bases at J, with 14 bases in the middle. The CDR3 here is CASSSSGEGSTDTQYF. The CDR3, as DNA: TGTGCCAGCAGCTCATCAGGGGAGGGGAGCACAGATACGCAGTATTTT.

The DNA of the CDR3 is TGTGCCAGCAGCTTCAGGTTAACAGATACGCAGTATTTT. This translates into CASSFRLTDTQYF. This chain connects TRBV7-9 to TRBJ2-3, with unresolved D. Trimming cost V 3 bases and J 3 bases, with 7 bases left between them. Germline CDR1 is SEHNR and CDR2 is FQNEAQ (reference sequence). The CDR3 has 13 amino acids.

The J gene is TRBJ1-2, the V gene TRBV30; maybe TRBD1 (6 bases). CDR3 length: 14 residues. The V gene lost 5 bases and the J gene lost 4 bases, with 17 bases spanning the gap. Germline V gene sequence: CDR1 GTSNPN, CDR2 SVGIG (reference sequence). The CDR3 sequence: CAWGGKAGTYGYTF. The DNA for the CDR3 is TGTGCCTGGGGGGGCAAGGCAGGGACCTATGGCTACACCTTC.

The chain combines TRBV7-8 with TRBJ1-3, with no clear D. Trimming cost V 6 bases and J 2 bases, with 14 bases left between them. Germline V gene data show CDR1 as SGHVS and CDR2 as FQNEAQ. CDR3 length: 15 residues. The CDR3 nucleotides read TGTGCCAGCAGTCCGACGGGGTTTACTGGAAACACCATATATTTT. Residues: CASSPTGFTGNTIYF.